This record concerns one T cell receptor (beta chain) sequence. Sequencing used immunoSEQ multiplex PCR; TCRdb keeps in-frame clones, though not all of them. The sample has roughly 660,000 clones; around nine tenths are singletons. The data belong to a study of shared T cell receptors in the human thymus. This CDR3 has 15 amino acids. V lost 5 bases to trimming and J lost 4 bases, with 18 bases between them. CDR1 MNHEY and CDR2 SMNVEV come from the germline V gene (reference sequence). The same data also went into a second study, on human thymus T cells. As reported in that work: Corrective cardiac surgery supplied the resected thymus tissue.

The sequence was obtained from a boy in the first two years of life with a congenital heart defect. The V and J genes are TRBV27 and TRBJ2-7; the D gene is possibly TRBD1 (6 bases). The specimen sequenced was thymocytes. CDR3 sequence reads: CASSGTGLTGYEQYF. The DNA of the CDR3 is TGTGCCAGCAGTGGGACGGGCCTCACAGGGTACGAGCAGTACTTC.